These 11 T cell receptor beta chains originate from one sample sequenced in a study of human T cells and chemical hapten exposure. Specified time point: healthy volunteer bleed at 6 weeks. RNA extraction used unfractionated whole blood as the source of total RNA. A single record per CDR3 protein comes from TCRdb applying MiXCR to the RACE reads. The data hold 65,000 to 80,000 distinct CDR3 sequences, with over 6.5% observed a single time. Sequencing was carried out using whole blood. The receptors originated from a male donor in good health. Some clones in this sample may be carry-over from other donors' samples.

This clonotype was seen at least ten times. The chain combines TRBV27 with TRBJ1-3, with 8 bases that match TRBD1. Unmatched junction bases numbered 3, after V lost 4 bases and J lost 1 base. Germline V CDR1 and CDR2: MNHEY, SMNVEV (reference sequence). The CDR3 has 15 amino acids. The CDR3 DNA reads TGTGCCAGCAGTTGGACAGGGTCATCTGGAAACACCATATATTTT. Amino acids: CASSWTGSSGNTIYF.

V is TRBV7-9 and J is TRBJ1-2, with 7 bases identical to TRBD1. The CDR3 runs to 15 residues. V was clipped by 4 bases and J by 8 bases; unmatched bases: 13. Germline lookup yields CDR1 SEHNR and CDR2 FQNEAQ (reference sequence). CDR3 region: CASSSSAGGGRGYTF. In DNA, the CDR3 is TGTGCCAGCAGCTCCTCGGCAGGGGGTGGACGCGGCTACACCTTC.

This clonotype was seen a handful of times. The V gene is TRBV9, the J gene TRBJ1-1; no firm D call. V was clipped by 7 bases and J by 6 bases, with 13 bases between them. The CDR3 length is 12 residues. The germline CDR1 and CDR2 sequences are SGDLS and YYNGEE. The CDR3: CASGTGSAEAFF. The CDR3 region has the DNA TGTGCCAGCGGCACGGGCTCTGCTGAAGCTTTCTTT.

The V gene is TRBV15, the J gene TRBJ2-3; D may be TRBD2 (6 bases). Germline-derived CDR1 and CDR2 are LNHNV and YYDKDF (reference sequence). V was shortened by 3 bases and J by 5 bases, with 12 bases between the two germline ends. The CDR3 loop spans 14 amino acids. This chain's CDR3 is CATSSPGVEDTQYF. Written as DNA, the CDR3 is TGTGCCACCAGCAGTCCGGGAGTGGAAGATACGCAGTATTTT.

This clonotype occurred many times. The chain's CDR3 is CASRGLGLEQYF. In DNA form, the CDR3 reads TGTGCCAGCAGGGGGTTAGGGCTCGAGCAGTACTTC. The chain combines TRBV27 with TRBJ2-7; D call uncertain. V gave up 6 bases and J gave up 6 bases, with 12 bases separating them. This CDR3 region has 12 residues. CDR1 MNHEY and CDR2 SMNVEV come from the germline V gene (reference sequence).

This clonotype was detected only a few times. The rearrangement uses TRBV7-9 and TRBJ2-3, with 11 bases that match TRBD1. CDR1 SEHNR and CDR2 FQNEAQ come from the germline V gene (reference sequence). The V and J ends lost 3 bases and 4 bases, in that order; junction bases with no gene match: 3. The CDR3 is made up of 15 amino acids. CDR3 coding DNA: TGTGCCAGCAGCTTGGGGACAGGGGGACCAGATACGCAGTATTTT. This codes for CASSLGTGGPDTQYF.

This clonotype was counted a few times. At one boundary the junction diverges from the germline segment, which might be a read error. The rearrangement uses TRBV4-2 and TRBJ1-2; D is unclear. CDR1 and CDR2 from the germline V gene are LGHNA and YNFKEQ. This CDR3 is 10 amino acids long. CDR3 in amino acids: CASSQDFLFF. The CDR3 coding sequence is TGTGCCAGCAGCCAAGACTTCCTCTTCTTC.

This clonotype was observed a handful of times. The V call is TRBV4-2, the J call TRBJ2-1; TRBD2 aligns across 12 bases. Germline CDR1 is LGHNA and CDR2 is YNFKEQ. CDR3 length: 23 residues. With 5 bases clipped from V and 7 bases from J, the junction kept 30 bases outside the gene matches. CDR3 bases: TGTGCCAGCAGCTCCCCATGGCCGAAAGAGGTCGCTAGCGGGAGGGTGGATTCGAATGAGCAGTTCTTC. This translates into CASSSPWPKEVASGRVDSNEQFF.

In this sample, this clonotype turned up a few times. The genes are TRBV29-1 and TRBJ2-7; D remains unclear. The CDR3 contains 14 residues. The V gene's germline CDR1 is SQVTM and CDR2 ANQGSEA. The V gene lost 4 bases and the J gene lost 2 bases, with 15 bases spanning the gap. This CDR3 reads CSVADATNTYEQYF. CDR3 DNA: TGCAGCGTTGCCGACGCTACCAACACCTACGAGCAGTACTTC.

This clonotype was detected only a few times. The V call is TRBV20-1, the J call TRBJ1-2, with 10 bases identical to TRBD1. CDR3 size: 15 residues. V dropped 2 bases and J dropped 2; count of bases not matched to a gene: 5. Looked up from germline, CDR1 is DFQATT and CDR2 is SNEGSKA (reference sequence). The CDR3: CSARPWTGGNYGYTF. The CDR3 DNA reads TGCAGTGCTAGACCGTGGACAGGGGGAAACTATGGCTACACCTTC.

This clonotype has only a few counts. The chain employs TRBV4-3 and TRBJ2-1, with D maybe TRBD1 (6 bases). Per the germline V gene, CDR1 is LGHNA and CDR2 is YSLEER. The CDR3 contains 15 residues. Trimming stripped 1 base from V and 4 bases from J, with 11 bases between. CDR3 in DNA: TGCGCCAGCAGCCAAGGGATCGGACAGTACAATGAGCAGTTCTTC. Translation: CASSQGIGQYNEQFF.